A selection of T cell receptor beta chains follows, all from one sample in a study of blood T cell repertoires in COVID-19. Profiled with immunoSEQ multiplex PCR; TCRdb holds only in-frame clones, not every one. The table shows fewer than 300,000 clones, with about nine tenths occurring only once. Sequencing was done on a sample of PBMCs or T cells enriched from blood (not recorded which). The receptors were sampled from a woman in her forties with acute COVID-19. Each CDR3 is given without its conserved first and last residue.

j_call v_call cdr3_aa
TRBJ1-2 TRBV27 ASGWTGKDGYT
TRBJ1-1 TRBV27 ASSLAIGNTEAF
TRBJ2-3 TRBV19 ASSMYRSPSTDTQY
TRBJ1-2 TRBV9 ASGPAGNT
TRBJ2-7 TRBV5-1 ASSFNGANEQY
TRBJ1-5 TRBV30 AWSVQDNQPQH
TRBJ1-5 TRBV2 ASSTGLSQPQH
TRBJ2-2 TRBV5-1 ASSLVRDLAGELF
TRBJ2-1 TRBV7-3 ASTYGGSSYNEQF
TRBJ1-1 TRBV5-5 ASSLGPGPLNTEAF
TRBJ1-1 TRBV7-2 ASSFRSGNTEAF
TRBJ2-7 TRBV3-1/TRBV3-2 ASSSIHSGRAAEQY
TRBJ1-5 TRBV19 ASRDWGQGVNQPQH
TRBJ2-3 TRBV4-3 ASSQTLAGFTDTQY
TRBJ2-3 TRBV5-4 ASSAPGQGPDTQY
TRBJ1-1 TRBV6-5 ATLVMNTEAF
TRBJ1-1 TRBV19 ASSKPGQGLEAF
TRBJ2-4 TRBV19 ASSDRNRVTKNIQY
TRBJ1-1 TRBV7-8 ASSRGWGENTEAF
TRBJ2-7 TRBV27 ASSLRGRGSTSGGSSGEQY
TRBJ2-2 TRBV7-9 ASSLELAVNTGELF
TRBJ1-2 TRBV28 ASSSAGPNYGYT
TRBJ2-7 TRBV13 ASSSLAAPNGQY
TRBJ2-2 TRBV7-2 ASSVKGLAGGANTGELF
TRBJ2-7 TRBV2 ASSEDGNSYEQY
TRBJ2-6 TRBV27 ASSLLGSSGANVLT
TRBJ1-5 TRBV19 ASSPQNNQPQH
TRBJ1-2 TRBV19 ATLGGLGYT
TRBJ1-4 TRBV7-9 ASSPYPEKLF
TRBJ2-2 TRBV5-1 ASSDGGAGAGELF
TRBJ2-7 TRBV10-2 ASRSIQGLGGEQY
TRBJ1-1 TRBV27 ASSYRGQGTEAF
TRBJ1-4 TRBV11-2 ASSAGQGGNEKLF
TRBJ2-7 TRBV10-3 AARDREDAYEQY
TRBJ2-3 TRBV5-4 ASSLESREGTQY
TRBJ2-1 TRBV19 ASQSGPSYNEQF
TRBJ1-6 TRBV13 ASSLGGDRESPLH
TRBJ1-3 TRBV4-1 ASSQVLTVSGNTIY
TRBJ2-4 TRBV7-2 ASFRPRGSGGGRNIQY
TRBJ1-1 TRBV28 ASSLRGLNTEAF